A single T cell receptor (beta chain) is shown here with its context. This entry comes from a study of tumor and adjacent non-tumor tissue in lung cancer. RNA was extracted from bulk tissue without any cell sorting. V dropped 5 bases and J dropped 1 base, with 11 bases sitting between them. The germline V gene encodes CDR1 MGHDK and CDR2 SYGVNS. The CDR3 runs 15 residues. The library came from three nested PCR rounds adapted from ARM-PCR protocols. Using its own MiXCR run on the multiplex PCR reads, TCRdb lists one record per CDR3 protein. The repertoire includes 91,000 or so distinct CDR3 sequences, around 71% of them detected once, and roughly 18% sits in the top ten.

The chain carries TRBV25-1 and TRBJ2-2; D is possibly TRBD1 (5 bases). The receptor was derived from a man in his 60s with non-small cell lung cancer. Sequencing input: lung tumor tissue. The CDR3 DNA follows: TGTGCCAGCAGTCGTTTAACAGGGAACACCGGGGAGCTGTTTTTT. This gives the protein CASSRLTGNTGELFF.